The rows below give T cell receptor beta chains drawn from one sample of a study of blood T cell repertoires in COVID-19. Sequencing used immunoSEQ multiplex PCR; TCRdb keeps in-frame clones, though not all of them. The data hold fewer than 20,000 clones, with roughly 91% observed a single time. The sequencing sample was made of peripheral blood. The receptors stem from a human donor in a cohort sampled during active COVID-19. Both conserved end residues are part of each CDR3. D genes are given only for firm matches. Clone size is given for some rows only: seen once, a few or many times, or a class if the clone is expanded.

D	size	V	J	DNA	CDR3
.	few	TRBV28	TRBJ1-5	TGTGCCAGCATCCTAGGGACAAAGAATCAGCCCCAGCATTTT	CASILGTKNQPQHF
TRBD2	once	TRBV27	TRBJ2-1	TGTGCCAGCAGTTCGGGGCGGGGGAGCTCCTACAATGAGCAGTTCTTC	CASSSGRGSSYNEQFF
.	.	TRBV7-9	TRBJ2-5	TGTGCCAGCAGCTGGACAACCCAAGAGACCCAGTACTTC	CASSWTTQETQYF
TRBD1	.	TRBV30	TRBJ2-7	TGTGCCTGGGGGACAGGGGGCGCGGAAGAGCAGTACTTC	CAWGTGGAEEQYF
TRBD2	.	TRBV2	TRBJ2-1	TGTGCCAGCACCCGACTAGCGGCGTACAATGAGCAGTTCTTC	CASTRLAAYNEQFF
.	.	TRBV4-1	TRBJ1-2	TGCGCCAGCAGCCAAGTGGGGCGTGACGGCGGACCATCCAACTATGGCTACACCTTC	CASSQVGRDGGPSNYGYTF
.	once	TRBV28	TRBJ1-2	TGTGCCAGCAGTTCACGATGGACAGATGGCTACACCTTC	CASSSRWTDGYTF
TRBD2	once	TRBV5-1	TRBJ2-1	TGCGCCAGCAGCTTGACTAGCGGGAGGGATGAGCAGTTCTTC	CASSLTSGRDEQFF
.	.	TRBV7-2	TRBJ1-2	TGTGCCAGCAGCTTAACGGGGGACTATGGCTACACCTTC	CASSLTGDYGYTF
TRBD1	.	TRBV6-6	TRBJ1-1	TGTGCCACCCGGGACAGGGCGATACCTGAAGCTTTCTTT	CATRDRAIPEAFF
TRBD2	.	TRBV6-5	TRBJ2-5	TGTGCCAGCAGTATCTCAAGACTAGCGAGGGAGACCCAGTACTTC	CASSISRLARETQYF
TRBD1	.	TRBV18	TRBJ2-5	TGTGCCAGCTCCGGAAACAGGGGTAGAGAGACCCAGTACTTC	CASSGNRGRETQYF
TRBD2	.	TRBV10-3	TRBJ2-3	TGTGCCATCAGTGCCAGCGGGGGGTTCACAGATACGCAGTATTTT	CAISASGGFTDTQYF
.	.	TRBV4-1	TRBJ1-1	TGCGCCAGCAGCCAGTTTACTCCGGGGGACACTGAAGCTTTCTTT	CASSQFTPGDTEAFF